The rows below give T cell receptor beta chains drawn from one sample of a study of cytomegalovirus exposure and HLA in healthy donors. Only in-frame clones appear in the TCRdb table, and some are missing; sequencing was by immunoSEQ multiplex PCR. Here the sample spans about 340,000 clones, roughly 89% being singletons. Material: PBMCs. These receptors originate from a woman between 18 and 29 years old in good health and CMV-seronegative. The CDR3 runs from the conserved cysteine through the conserved F or W. A D gene is named only where the DNA matches it firmly. Some rows mark clone size as missing; the rest say once, few, many or name a class of expanded clone.

clone_size j_call d_call v_call cdr3_aa cdr3_nt
. TRBJ2-7 . TRBV7-6 CASSSQEGISYEQYF TGTGCCAGCAGCTCACAGGAGGGAATCTCCTACGAGCAGTACTTC
. TRBJ1-2 TRBD1 TRBV2 CASSAWQGDGYTF TGTGCCAGCAGTGCGTGGCAGGGGGATGGCTACACCTTC
few TRBJ2-7 TRBD1 TRBV5-4 CASSRDRYTYEQYF TGTGCCAGCAGCAGGGACAGGTATACCTACGAGCAGTACTTC
. TRBJ2-1 TRBD2 TRBV5-1 CASSASGESYNEQFF TGCGCCAGCAGTGCTAGCGGAGAGTCCTACAATGAGCAGTTCTTC
. TRBJ1-3 . TRBV7-6 CASSLGRNTIYF TGTGCCAGCAGCTTAGGTAGAAACACCATATATTTT
. TRBJ2-7 . TRBV6-6 CASSSSGYEQYF TGTGCCAGCAGTTCGAGCGGATACGAGCAGTACTTC
. TRBJ2-7 . TRBV7-2 CASSTLGPSSYEQYF TGTGCCAGCAGCACCTTGGGCCCCAGCTCCTACGAGCAGTACTTC
. TRBJ1-2 . TRBV6-5 CASSWRGPGDYGYTF TGTGCCAGCAGTTGGCGCGGGCCGGGGGACTATGGCTACACCTTC
. TRBJ2-4 TRBD1 TRBV2 CASSGDRPDIQYF TGTGCCAGCAGTGGGGACAGGCCGGACATTCAGTACTTC
. TRBJ2-7 TRBD1 TRBV15 CATSSLRDRIYEQYF TGTGCCACCAGCAGCCTCCGGGACAGGATCTACGAGCAGTACTTC
. TRBJ1-1 . TRBV5-1 CASSKGQNTEAFF TGCGCCAGCAGCAAGGGACAGAACACTGAAGCTTTCTTT
. TRBJ1-5 . TRBV15 CATSRVRELESHSNQPQHF TGTGCCACCAGCAGAGTGAGGGAGTTGGAGTCACATAGCAATCAGCCCCAGCATTTT
once TRBJ2-5 . TRBV6-5 CASTKGGGLETQYF TGTGCCAGCACCAAGGGAGGGGGTCTCGAGACCCAGTACTTC
once TRBJ1-3 . TRBV4-1 CASSHDQGTGNTIYF TGCGCCAGCAGCCACGACCAGGGGACGGGAAACACCATATATTTT
. TRBJ2-1 TRBD2 TRBV6-5 CASSYSGLAGDNEQFF TGTGCCAGCAGTTACTCGGGCCTAGCGGGAGACAATGAGCAGTTCTTC
. TRBJ2-1 TRBD2 TRBV27 CASSFSGSETNEQFF TGTGCCAGCAGTTTTAGCGGGAGCGAGACCAATGAGCAGTTCTTC
few TRBJ2-7 TRBD1 TRBV7-6 CASSPLPGQGAYEQYF TGTGCCAGCAGCCCCTTACCGGGACAGGGGGCATACGAGCAGTACTTC
. TRBJ2-1 TRBD2 TRBV7-9 CASSLARGRSSGEQFF TGTGCCAGCAGCTTAGCGCGCGGGAGGTCCTCCGGTGAGCAGTTCTTC
. TRBJ1-4 TRBD1 TRBV5-6 CASSQPPGQGDEKLFF TGTGCCAGCAGTCAGCCTCCGGGACAGGGGGACGAAAAACTGTTTTTT
. TRBJ2-7 . TRBV19 CASSYSGYEQYF TGTGCCAGTAGCTACAGTGGGTACGAGCAGTACTTC
. TRBJ2-1 TRBD2 TRBV5-6 CASSLEASGMLYNEQFF TGTGCCAGCAGCTTGGAGGCTAGCGGGATGCTCTACAATGAGCAGTTCTTC
. TRBJ2-7 . TRBV29-1 CSVLGDSYEQYF TGCAGCGTTTTGGGAGACTCCTACGAGCAGTACTTC
. TRBJ1-1 . TRBV9 CASSPREFGTEAFF TGTGCCAGCAGCCCCCGGGAATTCGGCACTGAAGCTTTCTTT
. TRBJ2-1 TRBD2 TRBV9 CASSLTGLAGVEQFF TGTGCCAGCAGCTTGACGGGACTAGCGGGAGTCGAGCAGTTCTTC
. TRBJ2-5 . TRBV11-2 CASSPPDSQETQYF TGTGCCAGCAGCCCCCCGGACAGCCAAGAGACCCAGTACTTC
. TRBJ1-5 . TRBV27 CASSRGNSQPQHF TGTGCCAGCAGTCGTGGTAACAGTCAGCCCCAGCATTTT
. TRBJ2-7 TRBD2 TRBV5-5 CASSDRLAENSYEQYF TGTGCCAGCAGCGACAGACTAGCGGAAAACTCCTACGAGCAGTACTTC